This TCR beta chain was profiled in a study of blood T cell repertoires in COVID-19. About the research overall: Donors in the United States, Italy and Spain gave samples during acute or convalescent COVID-19. PBMCs, B-cell-depleted T cells, or T cells were the source of the cDNA or gDNA that made up the material.

The CDR3 covers 15 residues. Trimming removed 3 bases from V and 2 bases from J, with 11 bases in between. Germline values: CDR1 MNHEY, CDR2 SVGAGI. Original data processing: Estimation of nucleated cell counts relied on the amplification of reference gene primers. Sequencing was performed with immunoSEQ multiplex PCR; in TCRdb, only in-frame clones are kept and a portion is missing. V and J calls and clone size follow that table, whereas D and trimming were derived from the DNA. The data show 150,000 to 180,000 clones, roughly nine tenths seen once. The source of this sequence is a woman in her 70s with acute or convalescent COVID-19. The sequencing input was peripheral blood. The chain recombines TRBV6-5 with TRBJ1-3; D remains unclear. CDR3 nucleotide sequence: TGTGCCAGCAGTTATGACGGGGTAGCTGGAAACACCATATATTTT. This encodes CASSYDGVAGNTIYF.